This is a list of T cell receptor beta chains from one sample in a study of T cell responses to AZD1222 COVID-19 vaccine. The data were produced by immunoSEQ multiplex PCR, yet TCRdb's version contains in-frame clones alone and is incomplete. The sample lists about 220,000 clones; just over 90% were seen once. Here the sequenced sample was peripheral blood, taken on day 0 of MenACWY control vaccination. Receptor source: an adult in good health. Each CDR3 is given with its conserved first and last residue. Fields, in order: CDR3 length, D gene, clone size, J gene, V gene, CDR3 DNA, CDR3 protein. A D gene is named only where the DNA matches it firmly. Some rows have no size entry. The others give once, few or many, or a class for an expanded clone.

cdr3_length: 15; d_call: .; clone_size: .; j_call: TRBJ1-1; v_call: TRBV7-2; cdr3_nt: TGTGCCAGCAGTCCCTCTTGGACAGAGAACACTGAAGCTTTCTTT; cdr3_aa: CASSPSWTENTEAFF
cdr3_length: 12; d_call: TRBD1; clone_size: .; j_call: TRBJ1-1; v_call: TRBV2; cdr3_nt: TGTGCCAGCAGGGCGGGACAGTATTTGGCTTTCTTT; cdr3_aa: CASRAGQYLAFF
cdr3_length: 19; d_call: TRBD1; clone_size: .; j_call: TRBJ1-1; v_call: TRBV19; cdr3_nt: TGTGCCAGTAGAGGGTACCGTACAGGGGGCGGTGTAGTGAATACTGAAGCTTTCTTT; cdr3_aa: CASRGYRTGGGVVNTEAFF
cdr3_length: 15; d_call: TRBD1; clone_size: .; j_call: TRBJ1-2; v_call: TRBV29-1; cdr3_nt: TGCAGCGTTGAAGGGGGGTACAGGGGAGGCTATGGCTACACCTTC; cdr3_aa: CSVEGGYRGGYGYTF
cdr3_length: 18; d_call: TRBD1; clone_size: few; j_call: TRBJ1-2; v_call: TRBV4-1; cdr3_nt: TGCGCCAGCAGCCAAGATTTAAGCTCTGGGACAGGGAGGTATGGCTACACCTTC; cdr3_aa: CASSQDLSSGTGRYGYTF
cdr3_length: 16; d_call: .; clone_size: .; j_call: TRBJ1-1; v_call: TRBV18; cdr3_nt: TGTGCCAGCTCATGGGGGCAGGGCACCGTTAACACTGAAGCTTTCTTT; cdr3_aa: CASSWGQGTVNTEAFF
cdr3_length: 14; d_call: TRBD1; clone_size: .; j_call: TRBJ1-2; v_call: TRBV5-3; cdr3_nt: TGTGCCAGAAGCTCGGGACAGGGTAACTATGGCTACACCTTC; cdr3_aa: CARSSGQGNYGYTF
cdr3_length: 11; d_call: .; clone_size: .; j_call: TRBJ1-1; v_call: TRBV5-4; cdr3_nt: TGTGCCAGCAGCTACGAGACTGAAGCTTTCTTT; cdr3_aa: CASSYETEAFF
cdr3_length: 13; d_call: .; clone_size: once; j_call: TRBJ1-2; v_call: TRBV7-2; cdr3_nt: TGTGCCAGCAGCTTAGACACCACCTATGGCTACACCTTC; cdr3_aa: CASSLDTTYGYTF
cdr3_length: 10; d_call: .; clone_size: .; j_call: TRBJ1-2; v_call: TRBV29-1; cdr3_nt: TGCAGCGCTAAGGGGGGAGACTACACCTTC; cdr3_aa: CSAKGGDYTF
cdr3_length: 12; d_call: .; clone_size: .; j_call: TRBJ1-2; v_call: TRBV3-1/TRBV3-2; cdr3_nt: TGTGCCAGCAGCGACAGGCAGGATGGCTACACCTTC; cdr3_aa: CASSDRQDGYTF
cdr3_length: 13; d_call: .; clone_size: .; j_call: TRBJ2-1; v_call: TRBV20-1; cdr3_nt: TGCAGTGCTAGTGCGGGCTCCTACAATGAGCAGTTCTTC; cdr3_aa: CSASAGSYNEQFF
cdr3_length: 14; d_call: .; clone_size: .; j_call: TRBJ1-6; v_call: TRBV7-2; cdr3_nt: TGTGCCAGCAGCTCAGGACGGTCGAATTCACCCCTCCACTTT; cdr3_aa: CASSSGRSNSPLHF
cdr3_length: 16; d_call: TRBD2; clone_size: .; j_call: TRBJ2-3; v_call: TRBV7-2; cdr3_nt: TGTGCCAGCAGTCCCCGGCGCCGGACTAGCGGAGATACGCAGTATTTT; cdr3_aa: CASSPRRRTSGDTQYF
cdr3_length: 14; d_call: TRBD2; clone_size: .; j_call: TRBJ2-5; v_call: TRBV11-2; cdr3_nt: TGTGCCAGCAGAACGGGACTAGCCTCAGAGACCCAGTACTTC; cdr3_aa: CASRTGLASETQYF
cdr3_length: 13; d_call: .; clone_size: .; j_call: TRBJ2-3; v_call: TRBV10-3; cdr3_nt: TGTGCCTCCCCTCCGTATTGCACAGATACGCAGTATTTT; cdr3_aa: CASPPYCTDTQYF
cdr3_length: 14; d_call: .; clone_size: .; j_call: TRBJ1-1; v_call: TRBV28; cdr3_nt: TGTGCCAGCAGTCCGGGGGACGGGGGCACTGAAGCTTTCTTT; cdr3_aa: CASSPGDGGTEAFF
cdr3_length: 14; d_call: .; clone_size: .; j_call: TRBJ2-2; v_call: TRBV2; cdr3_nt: TGTGCCAGCATGGACAGCTGGAACACCGGGGAGCTGTTTTTT; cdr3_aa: CASMDSWNTGELFF
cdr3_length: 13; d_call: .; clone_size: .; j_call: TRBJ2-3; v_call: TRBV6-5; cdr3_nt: TGTGCCAGCAGTTCCCGGACACCAGATACGCAGTATTTT; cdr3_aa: CASSSRTPDTQYF
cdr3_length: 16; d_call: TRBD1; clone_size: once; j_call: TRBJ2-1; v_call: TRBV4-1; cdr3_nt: TGCGCCAGCAGCCAAAAGAGGGACAGGGTGGGTACTGAGCAGTTCTTC; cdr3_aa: CASSQKRDRVGTEQFF
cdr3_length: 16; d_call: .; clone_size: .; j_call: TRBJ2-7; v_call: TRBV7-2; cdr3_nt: TGTGCCAGCAGCCCGTTAGGTCCGGGAAACTCCTACGAGCAGTACTTC; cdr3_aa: CASSPLGPGNSYEQYF
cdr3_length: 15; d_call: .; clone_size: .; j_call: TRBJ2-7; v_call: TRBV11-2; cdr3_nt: TGTGCCAGCAGCTTAGGGGGCAGGGGCTTCCACGAGCAGTACTTC; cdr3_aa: CASSLGGRGFHEQYF
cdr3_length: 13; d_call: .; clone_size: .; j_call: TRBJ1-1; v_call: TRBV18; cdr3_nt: TGTGCCAGCTCTTCGGGGGCGGGCGGTGAAGCTTTCTTT; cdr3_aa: CASSSGAGGEAFF
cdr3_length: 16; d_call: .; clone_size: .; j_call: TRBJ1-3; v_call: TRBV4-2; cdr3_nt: TGTGCCAGCAGCACGGGGGATAAGATCTCTGGAAACACCATATATTTT; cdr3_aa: CASSTGDKISGNTIYF
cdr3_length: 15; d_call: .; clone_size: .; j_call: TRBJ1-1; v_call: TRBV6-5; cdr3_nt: TGTGCCAGCTCCCCCCACATAGGCTCGAACACTGAAGCTTTCTTT; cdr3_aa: CASSPHIGSNTEAFF
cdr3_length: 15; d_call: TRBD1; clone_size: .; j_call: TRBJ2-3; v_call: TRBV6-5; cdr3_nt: TGTGCCAGCAGACCTCCGGGACAGGGTGGGGATACGCAGTATTTT; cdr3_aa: CASRPPGQGGDTQYF
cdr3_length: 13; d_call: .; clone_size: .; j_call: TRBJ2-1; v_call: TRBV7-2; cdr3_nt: TGTGCCAGCAATCGGAGAGGGAACAATGAGCAGTTCTTC; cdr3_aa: CASNRRGNNEQFF
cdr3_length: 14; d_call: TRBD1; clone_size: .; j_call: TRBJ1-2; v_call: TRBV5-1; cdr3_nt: TGCGCCAGCAGCCCCGGACAGGGCGAGTATGGCTACACCTTC; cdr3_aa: CASSPGQGEYGYTF
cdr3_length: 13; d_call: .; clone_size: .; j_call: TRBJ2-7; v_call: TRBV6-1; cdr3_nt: TGTGCCAGCAGTGACAGGCATGACTACGAGCAGTACTTC; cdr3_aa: CASSDRHDYEQYF
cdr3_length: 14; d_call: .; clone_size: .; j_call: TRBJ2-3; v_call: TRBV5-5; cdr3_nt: TGTGCCAGCAGCCTGAGACTAGACACAGATACGCAGTATTTT; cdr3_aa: CASSLRLDTDTQYF
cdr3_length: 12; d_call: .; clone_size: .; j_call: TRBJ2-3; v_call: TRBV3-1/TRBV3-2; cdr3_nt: TGTGCCAGCAGCCCGGGGGAGCGGTCGCAGTATTTT; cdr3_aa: CASSPGERSQYF
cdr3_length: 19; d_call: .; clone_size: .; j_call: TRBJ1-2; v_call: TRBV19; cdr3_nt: TGTGCCAGTAGTATATGGCCTTCCTGGGGGGGTGGCCAGGACTATGGCTACACCTTC; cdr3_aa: CASSIWPSWGGGQDYGYTF
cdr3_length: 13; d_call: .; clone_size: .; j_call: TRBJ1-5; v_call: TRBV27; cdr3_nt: TGTGCCAGCAGATTGGGAAACGGTCAGCCCCAGCATTTT; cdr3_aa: CASRLGNGQPQHF
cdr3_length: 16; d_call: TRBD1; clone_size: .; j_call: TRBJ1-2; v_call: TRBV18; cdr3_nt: TGTGCCAGCTCACCAGGGATAGGGGGCTTGAACTATGGCTACACCTTC; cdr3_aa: CASSPGIGGLNYGYTF
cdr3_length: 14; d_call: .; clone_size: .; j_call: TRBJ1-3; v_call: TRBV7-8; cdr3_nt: TGTGCCAGCAGCTTAGTCGGGTTGGGAAACACCATATATTTT; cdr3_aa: CASSLVGLGNTIYF
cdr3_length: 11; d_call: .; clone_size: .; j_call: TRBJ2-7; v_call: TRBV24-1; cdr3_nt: TGTGCCACCAGTGAAGGAAACGAGCAGTACTTC; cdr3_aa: CATSEGNEQYF
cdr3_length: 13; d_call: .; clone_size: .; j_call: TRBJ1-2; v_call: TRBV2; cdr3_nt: TGTGCCAGCAGTAAGACAGCTAACTATGGCTACACCTTC; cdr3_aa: CASSKTANYGYTF
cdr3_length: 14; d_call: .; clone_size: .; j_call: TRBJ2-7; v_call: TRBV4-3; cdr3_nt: TGCGCCAGCAGCCGCATGCGGGGTCGGTACGAGCAGTACTTC; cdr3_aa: CASSRMRGRYEQYF
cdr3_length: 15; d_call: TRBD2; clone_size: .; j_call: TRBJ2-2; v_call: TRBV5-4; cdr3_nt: TGTGCCAGCAGCTTGGAGGCGGGGGGGTCCGGGGAGCTGTTTTTT; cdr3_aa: CASSLEAGGSGELFF
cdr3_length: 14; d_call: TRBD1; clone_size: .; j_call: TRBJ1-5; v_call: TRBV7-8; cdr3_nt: TGTGCCAGCAGGAGGGACAGGATAAATCAGCCCCAGCATTTT; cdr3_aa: CASRRDRINQPQHF
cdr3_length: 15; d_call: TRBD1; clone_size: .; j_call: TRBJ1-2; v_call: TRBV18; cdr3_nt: TGTGCCAGCTCACCAGTAGGGACAGCGAACTATGGCTACACCTTC; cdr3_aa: CASSPVGTANYGYTF
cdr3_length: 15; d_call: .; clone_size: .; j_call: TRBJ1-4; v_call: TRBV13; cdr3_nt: TGTGCCAGCAGCCGCCGACAGTTTGGGGTTGAAAAACTGTTTTTT; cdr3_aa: CASSRRQFGVEKLFF
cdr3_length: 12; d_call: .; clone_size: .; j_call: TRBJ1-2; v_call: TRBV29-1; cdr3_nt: TGCAGCGTTGCGGTGCCGGGTTATGGCTACACCTTC; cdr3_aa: CSVAVPGYGYTF
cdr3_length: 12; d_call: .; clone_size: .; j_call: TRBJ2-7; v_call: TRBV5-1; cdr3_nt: TGCGCCAGCAGCTTGGGGTTCTACGAGCAGTACTTC; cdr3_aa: CASSLGFYEQYF
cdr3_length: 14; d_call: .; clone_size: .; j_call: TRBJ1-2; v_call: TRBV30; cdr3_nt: TGTGCCTGGAGTGTCGGAGGGGAAGGCTATGGCTACACCTTC; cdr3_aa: CAWSVGGEGYGYTF
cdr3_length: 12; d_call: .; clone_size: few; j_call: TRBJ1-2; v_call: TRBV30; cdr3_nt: TGTGCCTGGAGTCTCGTGGCGAGTGGCTACACCTTC; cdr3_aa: CAWSLVASGYTF